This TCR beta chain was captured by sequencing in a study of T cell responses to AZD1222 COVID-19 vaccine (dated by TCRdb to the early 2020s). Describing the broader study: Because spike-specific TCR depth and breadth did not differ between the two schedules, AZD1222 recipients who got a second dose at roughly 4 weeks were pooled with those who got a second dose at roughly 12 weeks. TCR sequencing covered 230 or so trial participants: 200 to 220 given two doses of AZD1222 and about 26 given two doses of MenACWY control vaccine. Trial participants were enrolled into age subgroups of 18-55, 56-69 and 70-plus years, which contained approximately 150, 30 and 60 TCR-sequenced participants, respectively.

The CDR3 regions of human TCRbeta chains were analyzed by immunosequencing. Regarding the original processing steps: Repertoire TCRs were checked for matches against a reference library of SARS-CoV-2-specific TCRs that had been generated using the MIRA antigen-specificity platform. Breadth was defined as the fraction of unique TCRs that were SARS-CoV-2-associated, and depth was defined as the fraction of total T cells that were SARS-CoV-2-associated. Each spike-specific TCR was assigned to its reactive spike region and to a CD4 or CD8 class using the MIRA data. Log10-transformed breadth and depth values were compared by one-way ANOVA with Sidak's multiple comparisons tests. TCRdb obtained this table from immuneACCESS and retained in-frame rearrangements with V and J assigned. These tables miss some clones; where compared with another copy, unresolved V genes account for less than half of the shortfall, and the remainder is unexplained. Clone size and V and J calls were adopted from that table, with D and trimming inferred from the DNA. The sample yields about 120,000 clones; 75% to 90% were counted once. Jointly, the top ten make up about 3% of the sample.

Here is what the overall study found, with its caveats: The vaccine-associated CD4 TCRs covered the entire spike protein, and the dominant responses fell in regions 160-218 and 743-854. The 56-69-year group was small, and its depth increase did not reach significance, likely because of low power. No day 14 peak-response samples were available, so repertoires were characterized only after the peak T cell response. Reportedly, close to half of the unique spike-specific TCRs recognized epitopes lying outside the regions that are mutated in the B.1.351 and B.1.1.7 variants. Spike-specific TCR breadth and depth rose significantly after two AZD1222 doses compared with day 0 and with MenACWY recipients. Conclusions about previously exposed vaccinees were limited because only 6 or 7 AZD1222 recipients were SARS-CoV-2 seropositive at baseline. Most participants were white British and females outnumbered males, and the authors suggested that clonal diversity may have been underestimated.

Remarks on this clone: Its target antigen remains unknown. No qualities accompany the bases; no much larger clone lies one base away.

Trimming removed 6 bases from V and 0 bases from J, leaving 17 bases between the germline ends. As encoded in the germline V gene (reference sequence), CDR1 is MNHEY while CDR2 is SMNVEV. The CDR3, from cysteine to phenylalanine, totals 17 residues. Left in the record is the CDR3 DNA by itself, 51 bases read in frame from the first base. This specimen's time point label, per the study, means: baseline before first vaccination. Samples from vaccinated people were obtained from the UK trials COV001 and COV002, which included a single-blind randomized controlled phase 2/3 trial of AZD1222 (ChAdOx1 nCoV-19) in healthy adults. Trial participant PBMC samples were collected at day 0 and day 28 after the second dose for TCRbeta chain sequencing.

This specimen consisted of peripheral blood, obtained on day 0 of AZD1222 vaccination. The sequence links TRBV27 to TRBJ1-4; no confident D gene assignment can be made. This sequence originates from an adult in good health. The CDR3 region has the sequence CASRRSRTDATNEKLFF. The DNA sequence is TGTGCCAGCAGAAGAAGTAGGACGGATGCAACTAATGAAAAACTGTTTTTT.